These 29 T cell receptor beta chains were all obtained from the same sample, sequenced in a study of blood T cell repertoires in COVID-19 (dated by TCRdb to 2020 to 2021). To prepare the library, the immunoSEQ multiplex PCR assay was applied. The immuneACCESS repertoire file appears here via TCRdb, limited to in-frame rearrangements. These files lack a portion of the clones; in checked studies, under half of the deficit traces to unresolved V genes, and the cause of the others is not known. The sample table records 150,000 to 250,000 clones; 65% to 90% of these occur just once. The ten most abundant clones make up about 11% of the sample. Sequencing was performed on PBMCs or T cells enriched from blood (not recorded which). All receptors derive from a middle-aged man who had recovered from COVID-19.

The rearrangement links TRBV6-5 to TRBJ2-1; 8 bases agree with TRBD2. CDR1 and CDR2 from the germline V gene are MNHEY and SVGAGI. CDR3 length: 15 amino acids. Losses at the gene ends were 7 bases for V and 2 bases for J; bases not matched to a gene: 7. CDR3 DNA: TGTGCCAGCAAAACAGCGGGAGCTACCTACAATGAGCAGTTCTTC. This translates into CASKTAGATYNEQFF.

The chain couples TRBV9 to TRBJ1-1; weak D call: TRBD1 (5 bases). The CDR3 length is 15 residues. Germline CDR1 is SGDLS and CDR2 is YYNGEE. Trimming stripped 1 base from V and 5 bases from J, with 15 bases between. This CDR3 is CASSVRADKGTEAFF. CDR3 DNA sequence: TGTGCCAGCAGCGTAAGGGCCGACAAGGGGACTGAAGCTTTCTTT.

The chain has TRBV30 and TRBJ1-6, with D possibly matching TRBD1 (5 bases). Germline CDR1 GTSNPN, CDR2 SVGIG (reference sequence). This CDR3 spans 13 amino acids. Trimming took 4 bases from V and 8 from J, leaving 12 bases between them. CDR3 in amino acids: CAWTAQGDSPLHF. CDR3 DNA sequence: TGTGCCTGGACGGCGCAGGGTGATTCACCCCTCCACTTT.

The chain combines TRBV30 with TRBJ1-5; 12 nucleotides line up with TRBD1. This CDR3 spans 16 amino acids. Germline CDR1 reads GTSNPN; CDR2 reads SVGIG (reference sequence). V lost 4 bases, J lost 2 bases, and 6 bases stayed unmatched. CDR3 residues: CAWTGTGGAGNQPQHF. Written as DNA, the CDR3 is TGTGCCTGGACCGGGACAGGGGGCGCGGGCAATCAGCCCCAGCATTTT.

CDR3 sequence reads: CASSQDQGLADYEQYF. Written as DNA, the CDR3 is TGTGCCAGCAGCCAAGACCAGGGGCTAGCGGACTACGAGCAGTACTTC. The chain combines TRBV4-2 with TRBJ2-7; D is possibly TRBD2 (7 bases). Germline V gives CDR1 LGHNA, CDR2 YNFKEQ. The CDR3 length is 16 residues. V lost 0 bases, J lost 3 bases, and 15 bases lay in between.

The V gene is TRBV28, the J gene TRBJ1-3; tentatively, D is TRBD1 (5 bases). The V end lost 4 bases, the J end lost 9 bases, and 10 bases lay between the germline ends. This CDR3 has 12 amino acids. The germline V gene encodes CDR1 MDHEN and CDR2 SYDVKM. The CDR3 region is CASSSGPVTIYF. Here the CDR3 DNA reads TGTGCCAGCAGTTCAGGGCCCGTCACCATATATTTT.

This clone came up once. The V and J genes are TRBV15 and TRBJ1-2; TRBD1 aligns across 7 bases. The CDR3 runs to 16 residues. Germline CDR1 and CDR2: LNHNV and YYDKDF (reference sequence). V lost 0 bases to trimming and J lost 8 bases; unmatched junction nucleotides: 12. The CDR3 bases are TGTGCCACCAGCAGAGATCACCGGGACAGCTTAAGAGGCTACACCTTC. Amino acid sequence: CATSRDHRDSLRGYTF.

The chain combines TRBV2 with TRBJ2-3, with D possibly being TRBD2 (5 bases). The V end was cut by 5 bases, the J end by 6 bases, with 12 bases between. This CDR3 contains 13 residues. Germline V CDR1 and CDR2: SNHLY, FYNNEI. The CDR3 protein is CASSTSVGDTQYF. CDR3 nucleotides: TGTGCCAGCAGTACTAGTGTGGGGGATACGCAGTATTTT.

This clone was counted a single time. The chain is built from TRBV6-5 and TRBJ2-7; 10 nucleotides agree with TRBD2. CDR1 and CDR2 (germline): MNHEY, SVGAGI. With 6 bases clipped from V and 2 bases from J, the junction kept 7 bases outside the gene matches. The CDR3 loop spans 15 amino acids. This CDR3 reads CASRSGLAVAYEQYF. Written as DNA, the CDR3 is TGTGCCAGCAGGTCAGGACTAGCGGTTGCCTACGAGCAGTACTTC.

The chain links TRBV6-1 to TRBJ1-5, with D tentatively TRBD1 (6 bases). From germline, CDR1 is MNHNS and CDR2 SASEGT. The V end was cut by 3 bases, the J end by 3 bases, with 18 bases between. This CDR3 is 17 amino acids long. CDR3 DNA: TGTGCCAGCAGTGATCCTTCGGGGCGGACAGACAATCAGCCCCAGCATTTT. Its translation is CASSDPSGRTDNQPQHF.

This clone was detected only once. The CDR3 is CAWRRAGGPHEQFF. Written as DNA, the CDR3 is TGTGCCTGGAGACGAGCGGGAGGGCCCCATGAGCAGTTCTTC. The rearrangement joins TRBV30 to TRBJ2-1, with 10 bases that match TRBD2. CDR1 and CDR2 from the germline V gene are GTSNPN and SVGIG (reference sequence). This CDR3 spans 14 amino acids. V lost 3 bases to trimming and J lost 8 bases; unmatched junction nucleotides: 7.

The J gene is TRBJ2-3, the V gene TRBV7-3; D is ambiguous. From germline, CDR1 is SGHTA and CDR2 FQGTGA. With 5 bases removed from V and 2 bases from J, the gap between germline ends came to 8 bases. The CDR3 consists of 13 residues. CDR3 in amino acids: CASSPRNTDTQYF. Here the CDR3 DNA reads TGTGCCAGCAGCCCGAGGAACACAGATACGCAGTATTTT.

The chain joins TRBV7-9 to TRBJ1-2; D unresolved. CDR1 and CDR2 from the germline V gene are SEHNR and FQNEAQ (reference sequence). This CDR3 is 14 amino acids long. V was pared by 5 bases and J by 5 bases, with 15 bases between. The CDR3, as DNA: TGTGCCAGCAGCCTTGGAGGAGAGACGTATGGCTACACCTTC. It codes for CASSLGGETYGYTF.

This chain uses TRBV18 with TRBJ1-3; D remains unclear. The CDR3 extends over 15 amino acids. V lost 0 bases and J 0 bases, leaving 6 bases between the germline ends. The germline V gene has CDR1 KGHSH and CDR2 LQKENI. The CDR3: CASSPPGSSGNTIYF. The CDR3 DNA reads as TGTGCCAGCTCACCACCAGGGAGCTCTGGAAACACCATATATTTT. Together with reference TRBV18 and TRBJ1-3, the CDR3 gives the full variable domain: NAGVMQNPRHLVRRRGQEARLRCSPMKGHSHVYWYRQLPEEGLKFMVYLQKENIIDESGMPKERFSAEFPKEGPSILRIQQVVRGDSAAYFCASSPPGSSGNTIYFGEGSWLTVV.

This chain links TRBV7-2 with TRBJ2-7, with 9 bases fitting TRBD2. The CDR3 is made up of 15 amino acids. CDR1 is SGHTA, CDR2 FQGNSA, per germline. The junction had 5 bases not matched to a gene; V was cut back by 5 bases and J by 0 bases. CDR3 bases: TGTGCCAGCAGCCTGTTTAGCGGGAGCTCCTACGAGCAGTACGTC. It yields the protein CASSLFSGSSYEQYV.

This clone has just a few counts. Other nucleotide sequences in the sample specify the same CDR3. This chain uses TRBV4-3 with TRBJ2-1, with 7 nucleotides matching TRBD2. The CDR3 covers 15 residues. V was clipped by 0 bases and J by 3 bases; unmatched bases: 2. The germline gives CDR1 LGHNA, CDR2 YSLEER. CDR3 residues: CASSQEASGYNEQFF. CDR3 nucleotides: TGCGCCAGCAGCCAAGAAGCTAGCGGCTACAATGAGCAGTTCTTC.

This sequence joins TRBV27 and TRBJ2-6, with TRBD1 matching 7 bases. The V gene's germline CDR1 is MNHEY and CDR2 SMNVEV (reference sequence). The V and J ends lost 5 bases and 2 bases, in that order; junction bases with no gene match: 6. The CDR3 sequence is 16 residues long. CDR3 amino acids: CASSQFQGAGANVLTF. The CDR3 nucleotides read TGTGCCAGCAGTCAATTCCAGGGGGCTGGGGCCAACGTCCTGACTTTC.

The chain joins TRBV6-2 or TRBV6-3 to TRBJ2-1; no firm D call. V was pared by 6 bases and J by 3 bases, with 12 bases between. The CDR3 covers 14 residues. Looked up from germline, CDR1 is MNHEY and CDR2 is SVGEGT. The CDR3 DNA follows: TGTGCCAGCAGCCTAACCGGGTTCTACAATGAGCAGTTCTTC. Translation gives CASSLTGFYNEQFF.

The V call is TRBV5-1, the J call TRBJ2-2; 9 nucleotides agree with TRBD2. The CDR3 contains 15 residues. V was pared by 3 bases and J by 6 bases, with 6 bases of the junction left unmatched. Looked up from germline, CDR1 is SGHRS and CDR2 is YFSETQ. The CDR3 region is CASSSGTSTSGELFF. CDR3 coding DNA: TGCGCCAGCAGCTCCGGGACTAGCACATCCGGGGAGCTGTTTTTT.

The V call is TRBV7-6, the J call TRBJ2-7; a weak D match, TRBD1 (6 bases). Trimming pared 5 bases from V and 3 bases from J, leaving 17 bases between. CDR1 is SGHVS and CDR2 is FNYEAQ in the germline V gene. This CDR3 is 15 amino acids long. Here the CDR3 DNA reads TGTGCCAGCAGCCCTAGTAGGACAGCCTACTACGAGCAGTACTTC. This translates into CASSPSRTAYYEQYF.

The CDR3 loop is CASSEDGGSLLGYTF. The DNA of the CDR3 is TGTGCCAGCAGTGAGGACGGCGGGTCCCTTCTTGGCTACACCTTC. The chain is built from TRBV27 and TRBJ1-2, with D unclear. The germline gives CDR1 MNHEY, CDR2 SMNVEV (reference sequence). The V end lost 5 bases, the J end lost 7 bases, and 20 bases lay between the germline ends. The CDR3 spans 15 residues.

This clone has a single count. The CDR3 coding sequence is TGTGCCAGCAGTTTACTGTGGACTAGCGGGAGAACTTACAATGAGCAGTTCTTC. Translation: CASSLLWTSGRTYNEQFF. The J gene is TRBJ2-1, the V gene TRBV27; 13 bases agree with TRBD2. Germline CDR1 is MNHEY and CDR2 is SMNVEV (reference sequence). This CDR3 has 18 residues. The V segment lost 2 bases and the J segment 4 bases; nucleotides outside the gene matches: 8.

This chain uses TRBV3-1 (or the pseudogene TRBV3-2) with TRBJ2-2, with D tentatively TRBD1 (5 bases). Germline CDR1 reads LGHDT; CDR2 reads YNNKEL (reference sequence). V was pared by 1 base and J by 10 bases, with 10 bases between. The CDR3 length is 13 residues. The CDR3 here is CASSQADIAELFF. As DNA, the CDR3 is TGTGCCAGCAGCCAAGCGGACATCGCGGAGCTGTTTTTT.

In this sample, this clone turned up once. The chain uses TRBV9 and TRBJ2-1, with TRBD2 matching 13 bases. The CDR3 loop spans 17 amino acids. Germline CDR1 SGDLS, CDR2 YYNGEE. The junction had 9 bases not matched to a gene; V was cut back by 4 bases and J by 5 bases. The CDR3 sequence is CASSPPPGLAGDNEQFF. The CDR3 DNA is TGTGCCAGCAGCCCCCCCCCAGGACTAGCGGGAGACAATGAGCAGTTCTTC.

A single count supports this clone. V gene TRBV30 combines with J gene TRBJ1-6, with D possibly being TRBD1 (6 bases). V lost 8 bases, J lost 1 base, and 24 bases lay in between. The CDR3 has 18 amino acids. CDR1 and CDR2 from the germline V gene are GTSNPN and SVGIG (reference sequence). This chain's CDR3 is CATGTRGSSRSYNSPLHF. For the CDR3, the DNA is TGTGCCACCGGTACCAGGGGCTCTTCGAGGTCCTATAATTCACCCCTCCACTTT.

V usage is TRBV6-5 and J usage is TRBJ2-1; 7 bases fit TRBD2. Germline CDR1 MNHEY, CDR2 SVGAGI. This CDR3 has 13 residues. Unmatched junction bases numbered 3, after V lost 0 bases and J lost 10 bases. CDR3 in amino acids: CASSYSPGREQFF. CDR3 nucleotides: TGTGCCAGCAGTTACTCGCCCGGGAGGGAGCAGTTCTTC.

The J gene is TRBJ2-3, the V gene TRBV4-3, with a weak D call TRBD2 (6 bases). Between the trimmed V and J ends, which lost 0 bases and 7 bases, there was a span of 20 bases. The germline gives CDR1 LGHNA, CDR2 YSLEER. The CDR3 contains 17 residues. CDR3 amino acids: CASSQDPEAGPLNTQYF. The CDR3 region has the DNA TGCGCCAGCAGCCAAGATCCGGAAGCGGGTCCCTTGAATACGCAGTATTTT.

This clone was seen a single time. The chain is built from TRBV3-1 (or the pseudogene TRBV3-2) and TRBJ2-4; a possible D gene is TRBD2 (6 bases). V gave up 1 base and J gave up 0 bases, with 7 bases separating them. Germline values: CDR1 LGHDT, CDR2 YNNKEL (reference sequence). CDR3 size: 15 residues. CDR3 nucleotide sequence: TGTGCCAGCAGCCAAGTCGGGGGAGCCAAAAACATTCAGTACTTC. Residues: CASSQVGGAKNIQYF.

The rearrangement links TRBV19 to TRBJ1-2; 10 nucleotides match TRBD1. This CDR3 region has 14 residues. Losses at the gene ends were 5 bases for V and 4 bases for J; bases not matched to a gene: 4. Germline CDR1 and CDR2: LNHDA and SQIVND (reference sequence). In DNA form, the CDR3 reads TGTGCCAGTAGTGGATGGGACAGGGGCTATGGCTACACCTTC. Translation gives CASSGWDRGYGYTF.